These 28 T cell receptor beta chains were sequenced from one sample in a study of T-cell reconstitution after alpha-beta-depleted transplantation in children. The authors prepared the TCRbeta library with unique molecular identifiers. TCRdb called the PCR reads again in MiXCR, with one record for every CDR3 protein. The table lists more than 200,000 distinct CDR3 sequences, more than 7.5% of them singletons, with over 4.5% in the top ten. This specimen consisted of PBMCs from the stem cell graft donor, obtained from the stem cell graft. These receptors were collected from a human donor who donated a stem cell graft to a child with SCID.

The J gene is TRBJ2-5, the V gene TRBV24-1; 7 nucleotides line up with TRBD1. Germline V gene sequence: CDR1 KGHDR, CDR2 SFDVKD. The CDR3 runs to 16 residues. Losses at the gene ends were 3 bases for V and 2 bases for J; bases not matched to a gene: 8. The CDR3 nucleotides read TGTGCCACCAGTGATCCTCGAGGCAGGGGGCAAGAGACCCAGTACTTC. Translating it yields CATSDPRGRGQETQYF.

The chain recombines TRBV12-3 or TRBV12-4 with TRBJ2-1, with 10 nucleotides matching TRBD2. The V gene end was trimmed by 6 bases and the J gene end by 7 bases; junction bases not matched to a gene: 15. CDR3 length equals 17 residues. The CDR3 is CASSPAGLAAGLNEQFF. The CDR3 DNA follows: TGTGCCAGCAGCCCCGCTGGACTAGCGGCGGGATTGAATGAGCAGTTCTTC.

There are many counts of this clonotype. The chain has TRBV10-3 and TRBJ2-5; 9 bases are a match to TRBD1. V shed 6 bases and J 3 bases; nucleotides not matched to a gene: 2. This CDR3 has 13 residues. The germline CDR1 and CDR2 sequences are ENHRY and SYGVKD. The CDR3 DNA follows: TGTGCCATCAGGGGACAGGGCGAAGAGACCCAGTACTTC. This sequence encodes CAIRGQGEETQYF.

This clonotype was observed at least ten times. The chain links TRBV7-9 to TRBJ2-5; 8 bases map to TRBD2. The germline V gene has CDR1 SEHNR and CDR2 FQNEAQ (reference sequence). Trimming at V came to 0 bases and at J to 4 bases, leaving 4 bases not matched to a gene. This CDR3 spans 15 amino acids. The CDR3 sequence: CASSLAPGLGETQYF. DNA of the CDR3: TGTGCCAGCAGCTTAGCACCGGGACTAGGAGAGACCCAGTACTTC.

This clonotype showed up many times. The rearrangement uses TRBV9 and TRBJ1-2; 8 bases are shared with TRBD1. Trimming took 3 bases from V and 2 from J; bases not matched to a gene: 15. The CDR3 runs to 18 residues. Germline V lookup: CDR1 SGDLS, CDR2 YYNGEE. The CDR3 loop is CASSASTDREVLNYGYTF. The CDR3 bases are TGTGCCAGCAGCGCCTCAACGGACAGGGAAGTGCTCAACTATGGCTACACCTTC. Based on the CDR3 plus reference TRBV9 and TRBJ1-2, the full variable domain is DSGVTQTPKHLITATGQRVTLRCSPRSGDLSVYWYQQSLDQGLQFLIQYYNGEERAKGNILERFSAQQFPDLHSELNLSSLELGDSALYFCASSASTDREVLNYGYTFGSGTRLTVV.

In this sample, this clonotype turned up many times. V and J are TRBV12-3 or TRBV12-4 and TRBJ2-3, with 9 bases aligning to TRBD2. The CDR3 extends over 17 amino acids. The trim removed 6 bases at V and 2 bases at J, leaving 12 bases unmatched. The CDR3 here is CASRPNPGLASTDTQYF. The CDR3 nucleotides are TGTGCCAGCAGGCCAAACCCGGGACTAGCTTCCACAGATACGCAGTATTTT.

This clonotype was observed at least ten times. The chain joins TRBV5-1 to TRBJ2-7, with 12 bases matching TRBD2. With V trimmed by 4 bases and J by 3 bases, 8 bases remained unmatched. This CDR3 is 16 amino acids long. CDR1 and CDR2 from the germline V gene are SGHRS and YFSETQ. The chain's CDR3 is CASSPLAGGTLYEQYF. The CDR3 coding sequence is TGCGCCAGCAGCCCGCTAGCGGGGGGGACACTCTACGAGCAGTACTTC.

Points on this clonotype: A single base separates this from a much larger clone, so it may be a read error. The DNA of the CDR3 is TGTGCCAGCAGCAGAGGACAGGGCGGTGACTATGGCGACACCTTC. Protein product: CASSRGQGGDYGDTF. V gene TRBV7-9 combines with J gene TRBJ1-2; TRBD1 matches 8 bases. Germline CDR1 is SEHNR and CDR2 is FQNEAQ (reference sequence). The CDR3 extends over 15 amino acids.

This clonotype showed up many times. The genes are TRBV7-3 and TRBJ1-1, with D maybe TRBD1 (6 bases). CDR1 and CDR2 from the germline V gene are SGHTA and FQGTGA. Trimming shortened V by 0 bases and J by 1 base, and 9 bases separated the two germline ends. This CDR3 spans 15 amino acids. The CDR3 is CASSLTGGWNTEAFF. The CDR3, as DNA: TGTGCCAGCAGCTTAACAGGGGGTTGGAACACTGAAGCTTTCTTT.

This clonotype was observed at least ten times. The chain is built from TRBV4-1 and TRBJ2-7; no clear D gene. V was trimmed by 1 base and J by 0 bases, leaving 16 bases between them. This CDR3 is 17 amino acids long. Looked up from germline, CDR1 is MGHRA and CDR2 is YSYEKL. The CDR3 loop is CASSQVLQTKSSYEQYF. The CDR3 DNA reads TGCGCCAGCAGCCAAGTGTTACAGACAAAAAGCTCCTACGAGCAGTACTTC.

This clonotype was seen many times. This chain connects TRBV12-3 or TRBV12-4 to TRBJ2-1; D not certain. Trimming removed 3 bases at V and 9 bases at J, with 15 bases between. CDR3 length equals 14 residues. CDR3 residues: CASSFDAIRGEQFF. The CDR3, as DNA: TGTGCCAGCAGTTTTGACGCAATACGCGGTGAGCAGTTCTTC.

V usage is TRBV13 and J usage is TRBJ1-5; possibly TRBD1 for D (5 bases). The CDR3 has 14 amino acids. The V and J ends lost 0 bases and 7 bases respectively, with 10 bases between them. Per the germline V gene, CDR1 is PRHDT and CDR2 is FYEKMQ (reference sequence). The DNA for the CDR3 is TGTGCCAGCAGCTTAGGGGGGCCCGACCAGCCCCAGCATTTT. It specifies CASSLGGPDQPQHF.

Remarks on this clonotype: A much larger clone differs by one base, so this may be a read error. The chain combines TRBV28 with TRBJ2-1; tentatively, D is TRBD1 (7 bases). With 7 bases removed from V and 7 bases from J, the gap between germline ends came to 17 bases. Germline V CDR1 and CDR2: MDHEN, SYDVKM. The CDR3 consists of 14 residues. The CDR3 sequence: CASNAPGGRNEQFF. The DNA for the CDR3 is TGTGCCAGCAATGCCCCAGGGGGGAGGAATGAGCAGTTCTTC. Full variable domain (rest looked up from reference TRBV28 and TRBJ2-1): DVKVTQSSRYLVKRTGEKVFLECVQDMDHENMFWYRQDPGLGLRLIYFSYDVKMKEKGDIPEGYSVSREKKERFSLILESASTNQTSMYLCASNAPGGRNEQFFGPGTRLTVL.

In this sample, this clonotype turned up many times. The chain is built from TRBV29-1 and TRBJ2-2; 8 bases are a match to TRBD1. Germline values: CDR1 SQVTM, CDR2 ANQGSEA. The CDR3 has 14 residues. V shed 5 bases and J 4 bases; nucleotides not matched to a gene: 6. CDR3 nucleotide sequence: TGCAGCGTTATTGAACAGGGGGTCACCGGGGAGCTGTTTTTT. It is translated as CSVIEQGVTGELFF.

This clonotype was detected only a few times. Since a much larger clone is just one base distant, this may be a read error. The chain uses TRBV9 and TRBJ1-2; D not certain. The CDR3 runs to 14 residues. Per the germline V gene, CDR1 is SGDLS and CDR2 is YYNGEE. The CDR3 DNA sequence: TGTGCCAGCAGCGTAGGACGGAATCAACATGGCGACACCTTC. Protein: CASSVGRNQHGDTF. Together with reference TRBV9 and TRBJ1-2, the CDR3 gives the full variable domain: DSGVTQTPKHLITATGQRVTLRCSPRSGDLSVYWYQQSLDQGLQFLIQYYNGEERAKGNILERFSAQQFPDLHSELNLSSLELGDSALYFCASSVGRNQHGDTFGSGTRLTVV.

This clonotype was recorded many times. The J gene is TRBJ2-7, the V gene TRBV3-1; TRBD1 matches at 9 bases. The CDR3 has 15 residues. Trimming removed 5 bases from V and 7 bases from J; junction bases left unmatched: 12. CDR1 is LGHDT, CDR2 YNNKEL, per germline (reference sequence). In DNA, the CDR3 is TGTGCCAGCAGCTCAAGACTCACAGGGGGCCGGGAGCAGTACTTC. This encodes CASSSRLTGGREQYF.

The V and J genes are TRBV3-1 and TRBJ1-2; D gene uncertain. Looked up from germline, CDR1 is LGHDT and CDR2 is YNNKEL (reference sequence). V was cut by 1 base and J by 3 bases, with 12 bases left in between. The CDR3 contains 15 residues. The CDR3 nucleotides read TGTGCCAGCAGCCAAGGCGGAGGTGGTGACTATGGCTACACCTTC. This sequence encodes CASSQGGGGDYGYTF.

At least ten counts were recorded for this clonotype. The rearrangement links TRBV28 to TRBJ2-2; possibly TRBD1 for D (6 bases). Trimming shortened V by 8 bases and J by 1 base, and 11 bases separated the two germline ends. The germline V gene encodes CDR1 MDHEN and CDR2 SYDVKM. CDR3 length: 14 residues. DNA of the CDR3: TGTGCCAGCTTTAGGGGGTTGAACACCGGGGAGCTGTTTTTT. Protein: CASFRGLNTGELFF.

This clonotype has ten or more counts. This chain uses TRBV9 with TRBJ2-2, with no clear D. V was pared by 2 bases and J by 0 bases, with 8 bases between. CDR3 length: 15 amino acids. CDR1 is SGDLS and CDR2 is YYNGEE in the germline V gene. DNA of the CDR3: TGTGCCAGCAGCGTGACCGTCACGAACACCGGGGAGCTGTTTTTT. Protein: CASSVTVTNTGELFF.

On this clonotype itself: A far bigger clonotype differs at one base, so this is likely a read error. The conserved phenylalanine or tryptophan normally closing the CDR3 is absent here, so this likely arose from a read error. This sequence joins TRBV3-1 and TRBJ2-5; D is ambiguous. V was pared by 4 bases and J by 5 bases, with 8 bases between. Germline V CDR1 and CDR2: LGHDT, YNNKEL (reference sequence). This CDR3 comprises 12 residues. CDR3 loop: CASSPRRETQYL. For the CDR3, the DNA is TGTGCCAGCAGCCCTCGAAGGGAGACCCAGTACCTC.

This clonotype has ten or more counts. The chain is built from TRBV6-6 and TRBJ2-5; no clear D. Germline V gives CDR1 MNHNY, CDR2 SVGAGI (reference sequence). V lost 2 bases and J lost 9, with 7 bases in between. This CDR3 spans 11 amino acids. The CDR3 here is CASSYNQAQYF. As DNA, the CDR3 is TGTGCCAGCAGTTACAACCAGGCCCAGTACTTC.

The chain combines TRBV6-4 with TRBJ1-1; D not resolved. From germline, CDR1 is MRHNA and CDR2 SNTAGT. This CDR3 is 14 amino acids long. Trimming took off 10 bases at V and 1 base at J, with 16 bases between the two ends. CDR3 residues: CATSTGDENTEAFF. In DNA, the CDR3 is TGTGCCACCTCAACGGGAGATGAGAACACTGAAGCTTTCTTT.

This clonotype came up many times. The V and J genes are TRBV4-3 and TRBJ2-5; 7 bases agree with TRBD1. The CDR3 runs 14 residues. The trim removed 2 bases at V and 5 bases at J, leaving 5 bases unmatched. CDR1 and CDR2 from the germline V gene are LGHNA and YSLEER. The CDR3 DNA is TGCGCCAGCAGCCAATTCGACAGGGAGGAGACCCAGTACTTC. This encodes CASSQFDREETQYF.

This clonotype was seen at least ten times. The chain couples TRBV5-1 to TRBJ2-5, with D uncertain. Germline CDR1 reads SGHRS; CDR2 reads YFSETQ. Trimming removed 0 bases from V and 4 bases from J, with 13 bases in between. The CDR3 totals 15 residues. In nucleotides, the CDR3 is TGCGCCAGCAGCTTGGGACCGAGCTCCGGAGAGACCCAGTACTTC. Translation: CASSLGPSSGETQYF.

This clonotype was found many times. CDR3 DNA sequence: TGCAGTGCTAGCGACGTTAGCACAGATACGCAGTATTTT. Residues: CSASDVSTDTQYF. V is TRBV20-1 and J is TRBJ2-3, with D unresolved. Germline V lookup: CDR1 DFQATT, CDR2 SNEGSKA (reference sequence). The CDR3 contains 13 residues. V was cut by 3 bases and J by 0 bases, with 7 bases left in between.

This clonotype was detected ten times or more. This sequence joins TRBV6-5 and TRBJ2-2, with TRBD2 as a possible D gene (5 bases). Looked up from germline, CDR1 is MNHEY and CDR2 is SVGAGI. The CDR3 is 16 amino acids. V lost 0 bases and J lost 4, with 12 bases in between. CDR3 sequence (DNA): TGTGCCAGCAGTTACTCCTCTATCCGGGGCACCGGGGAGCTGTTTTTT. It specifies CASSYSSIRGTGELFF.

The table lists this clonotype with many counts. The chain joins TRBV20-1 to TRBJ2-6; D ambiguous. Germline-derived CDR1 and CDR2 are DFQATT and SNEGSKA (reference sequence). The V end was cut by 4 bases, the J end by 2 bases, with 6 bases between. CDR3 size: 13 residues. The CDR3 reads CSANKPGANVLTF. CDR3 coding DNA: TGCAGTGCTAACAAACCTGGGGCCAACGTCCTGACTTTC.

Many counts were recorded for this clonotype. The chain employs TRBV5-1 and TRBJ1-2; perhaps TRBD1 as D (6 bases). CDR3 length: 15 residues. Per germline, CDR1 SGHRS and CDR2 YFSETQ. V lost 0 bases to trimming and J lost 3 bases, with 12 bases between them. The CDR3 coding sequence is TGCGCCAGCAGCTTGGCGGACAGACAGGACTATGGCTACACCTTC. Translated: CASSLADRQDYGYTF. Using reference TRBV5-1 and TRBJ1-2 for the parts outside the CDR3, the full variable domain is KAGVTQTPRYLIKTRGQQVTLSCSPISGHRSVSWYQQTPGQGLQFLFEYFSETQRNKGNFPGRFSGRQFSNSRSEMNVSTLELGDSALYLCASSLADRQDYGYTFGSGTRLTVV.